This passage covers 17 T cell receptor beta chains from one sample sequenced in a study of blood T cell repertoires in COVID-19. The assay was immunoSEQ multiplex PCR, and TCRdb's table has in-frame clones only and misses some. This sample has 150,000 to 200,000 clones, with 84% found just once. Material for sequencing was PBMCs or T cells enriched from blood (not recorded which). These TCRs come from a man aged 45-65 years who had recovered from COVID-19.

As to this clone: Different DNA sequences within this sample yield the same CDR3. The chain combines TRBV19 with TRBJ2-7, with 8 bases aligning to TRBD1. The CDR3 loop spans 13 amino acids. Germline V gene sequence: CDR1 LNHDA, CDR2 SQIVND (reference sequence). Trimming at V came to 5 bases and at J to 5 bases, leaving 5 bases not matched to a gene. The CDR3 nucleotides are TGTGCCAGTAGTGACAGGGGAGTAAACGAGCAGTACTTC. Its protein is CASSDRGVNEQYF. Full variable domain (missing parts from reference TRBV19 and TRBJ2-7): DGGITQSPKYLFRKEGQNVTLSCEQNLNHDAMYWYRQDPGQGLRLIYYSQIVNDFQKGDIAEGYSVSREKKESFPLTVTSAQKNPTAFYLCASSDRGVNEQYFGPGTRLTVT.

This chain uses TRBV2 with TRBJ1-1; D possibly corresponds to TRBD1 (5 bases). V lost 8 bases to trimming and J lost 0 bases, with 13 bases between them. The CDR3 loop spans 14 amino acids. Germline-derived CDR1 and CDR2 are SNHLY and FYNNEI. The CDR3 here is CASLYSGLNTEAFF. In DNA, the CDR3 is TGTGCCAGCTTGTATTCAGGGTTGAACACTGAAGCTTTCTTT.

This clone has a handful of counts. The chain has TRBV4-1 and TRBJ2-7; no definite D call. This CDR3 region has 12 residues. The V and J ends lost 3 bases and 4 bases respectively, with 7 bases between them. The germline CDR1 and CDR2 sequences are MGHRA and YSYEKL. In DNA form, the CDR3 reads TGCGCCAGCAGCCATGACTCGTACGAGCAGTACTTC. It translates to CASSHDSYEQYF.

The chain couples TRBV7-9 to TRBJ1-1; perhaps TRBD1 as D (6 bases). Trimming shortened V by 3 bases and J by 0 bases, and 8 bases separated the two germline ends. The CDR3 totals 14 residues. In germline, CDR1 is SEHNR, CDR2 FQNEAQ (reference sequence). This chain's CDR3 is CASSFGQLNTEAFF. CDR3 DNA sequence: TGTGCCAGCAGCTTTGGACAGTTGAACACTGAAGCTTTCTTT.

V usage is TRBV3-1 (or the pseudogene TRBV3-2) and J usage is TRBJ2-5; D remains unclear. CDR1 is LGHDT and CDR2 is YNNKEL in the germline V gene (reference sequence). The V gene lost 3 bases and the J gene lost 5 bases, with 7 bases spanning the gap. This CDR3 region has 12 residues. CDR3 in DNA: TGTGCCAGCAGCCAGAAGCACGAGACCCAGTACTTC. Encoded protein: CASSQKHETQYF.

This chain links TRBV2 with TRBJ1-5, with D unclear. The germline V gene has CDR1 SNHLY and CDR2 FYNNEI. The CDR3 sequence is 15 residues long. The germline V and J ends were trimmed by 7 bases and 2 bases, with 15 bases remaining between them. This CDR3 reads CASTGREGGNQPQHF. In DNA, the CDR3 is TGTGCCAGCACCGGCCGGGAGGGTGGCAATCAGCCCCAGCATTTT.

The rearrangement joins TRBV5-5 to TRBJ1-3; no clear D. V dropped 0 bases and J dropped 0 bases, with 7 bases sitting between them. From germline, CDR1 is SGHKS and CDR2 YYEKEE (reference sequence). The CDR3 length is 15 residues. CDR3 bases: TGTGCCAGCAGCTTGGTAGTGGTCTCTGGAAACACCATATATTTT. It specifies CASSLVVVSGNTIYF.

The chain is built from TRBV6-1 and TRBJ2-3; tentatively, D is TRBD1 (5 bases). CDR1 and CDR2 from the germline V gene are MNHNS and SASEGT. V dropped 1 base and J dropped 3 bases, with 8 bases sitting between them. CDR3 length equals 14 residues. Here the CDR3 reads CASSEGTQTDTQYF. CDR3 DNA: TGTGCCAGCAGTGAAGGGACACAGACAGATACGCAGTATTTT.

This chain connects TRBV5-1 to TRBJ2-2; 12 bases line up with TRBD2. Germline V lookup: CDR1 SGHRS, CDR2 YFSETQ. The CDR3 loop spans 14 amino acids. Trimming cost V 6 bases and J 6 bases; bases outside gene matches: 3. The CDR3 is CASMPSGGAGELFF. In DNA form, the CDR3 reads TGCGCCAGCATGCCTAGCGGGGGGGCCGGGGAGCTGTTTTTT.

The CDR3 is CASNPAGGYTEAFF. The CDR3 DNA sequence: TGTGCCAGTAACCCGGCAGGGGGCTATACTGAAGCTTTCTTT. The V call is TRBV19, the J call TRBJ1-1, with 8 bases matching TRBD1. After removal of 7 bases from V and 5 bases from J, the junction contained 9 bases not matched to a gene. The CDR3 spans 14 residues. Germline CDR1 is LNHDA and CDR2 is SQIVND (reference sequence).

The V and J genes are TRBV21-1 and TRBJ1-1; TRBD1, the table's D call, was not compared with the DNA. TRBV21-1 is an annotated pseudogene. The CDR3 sequence is 17 residues long. This CDR3 reads CASTQGSGRTKKTEAFF. Written as DNA, the CDR3 is TGTGCCAGCACTCAGGGATCCGGACGGACGAAGAAAACTGAAGCTTTCTTT.

This clone came up a few times. J is TRBJ1-2 and V is TRBV13; a possible D gene is TRBD1 (5 bases). The V end was cut by 5 bases, the J end by 0 bases, with 13 bases between. CDR3 size: 15 residues. Germline-derived CDR1 and CDR2 are PRHDT and FYEKMQ (reference sequence). This CDR3 reads CASSTLTEANYGYTF. The CDR3 nucleotides are TGTGCCAGCAGCACCCTGACAGAAGCTAACTATGGCTACACCTTC. The entire variable domain, with the rest obtained from reference TRBV13 and TRBJ1-2, is as follows: AAGVIQSPRHLIKEKRETATLKCYPIPRHDTVYWYQQGPGQDPQFLISFYEKMQSDKGSIPDRFSAQQFSDYHSELNMSSLELGDSALYFCASSTLTEANYGYTFGSGTRLTVV.

This clone was observed once. This sequence joins TRBV10-1 and TRBJ2-5; the D gene is possibly TRBD2 (5 bases). This CDR3 comprises 13 residues. V dropped 3 bases and J dropped 2 bases, with 7 bases sitting between them. Per germline, CDR1 WNHNN and CDR2 SYGVQD (reference sequence). CDR3 residues: CASSEGLQETQYF. For the CDR3, the DNA is TGCGCCAGCAGTGAAGGACTTCAAGAGACCCAGTACTTC.

This chain connects TRBV30 to TRBJ2-5, with D possibly being TRBD2 (7 bases). The CDR3 is made up of 12 amino acids. V shed 8 bases and J shed 9 bases, with 19 bases lying between them. Germline CDR1 is GTSNPN and CDR2 is SVGIG (reference sequence). CDR3 in amino acids: CAATGGPTAQYF. The CDR3 nucleotides are TGTGCCGCAACCGGGGGGCCTACGGCCCAGTACTTC.

The V and J genes are TRBV6-6 and TRBJ1-5, with 7 nucleotides matching TRBD1. The CDR3 has 15 amino acids. V dropped 8 bases and J dropped 2; count of bases not matched to a gene: 9. Germline V lookup: CDR1 MNHNY, CDR2 SVGAGI (reference sequence). The CDR3 region is CASGKQGQGNQPQHF. The CDR3 DNA follows: TGTGCCAGCGGAAAACAGGGGCAAGGCAATCAGCCCCAGCATTTT.

In the case of this clone: The sample contains more than one DNA sequence encoding this CDR3. The J gene is TRBJ2-7, the V gene TRBV3-1 (or the pseudogene TRBV3-2); the D is unclear. The CDR3 contains 13 residues. V lost 3 bases to trimming and J lost 0 bases, with 6 bases between them. CDR1 and CDR2 (germline): LGHDT, YNNKEL (reference sequence). Written as DNA, the CDR3 is TGTGCCAGCAGCCAGGTGAGCTCCTACGAGCAGTACTTC. Amino acids: CASSQVSSYEQYF.

The CDR3 nucleotides read TGTGCCACCAGTGCCAGGGGCAATCAGCCCCAGCATTTT. Residues: CATSARGNQPQHF. The chain carries TRBV24-1 and TRBJ1-5; weak D call: TRBD1 (5 bases). CDR3 length: 13 amino acids. Germline V lookup: CDR1 KGHDR, CDR2 SFDVKD. V was cut by 5 bases and J by 2 bases, with 6 bases left in between.